This T cell receptor (beta chain) was captured by sequencing in a study of beta chain features in type 1 diabetes. General study results and limits: Shortening of TCRB CDR3s, moderate but significant, appeared in all four CD4+ subsets of Type 1 diabetes patients.

CDR3 length equals 15 residues. CDR1 and CDR2 from the germline V gene are SGDLS and YYNGEE. Between the trimmed V and J ends, which lost 4 bases and 6 bases, there was a span of 18 bases. All sorted populations exceeded 95% purity. This clone appeared a few times. The antigen is undetermined. Expressed TCRB transcripts got sequenced, as all isolated RNA was reverse transcribed. Only in-frame clones appear in the TCRdb table, and some are missing; sequencing was by immunoSEQ multiplex PCR. The table shows roughly 240,000 clones, with roughly a quarter occurring only once. The source of this sequence is a woman aged 30 to 39 with type 1 diabetes. The genes are TRBV9 and TRBJ2-3, with a possible D match to TRBD2 (5 bases). Source material: naive CD4+ T cells from blood. The CDR3 loop is CASSPTGSVVDTQYF. CDR3 coding DNA: TGTGCCAGCAGCCCGACGGGGTCCGTTGTGGATACGCAGTATTTT.